This is a list of T cell receptor beta chains from one sample in a study of cytomegalovirus exposure and HLA in healthy donors. The assay was immunoSEQ multiplex PCR, and TCRdb's table has in-frame clones only and misses some. Among around 200,000 clones, 75% to 90% were seen once, and the ten largest hold approximately 1%. The sample consisted of PBMCs. The source of these receptors is a woman aged 18-29 years in good health and CMV-seronegative. The CDR3 runs from the conserved cysteine through the conserved F or W. D genes are given only for firm matches. Expanded clones get a size class; other rows say once, few or many, or leave the size out.

size,D,V,J,DNA,CDR3
NA,TRBD1,TRBV4-3,TRBJ2-7,TGCGCCAGCAGCCAAGATCCGACAGGGAGCTACGAGCAGTACTTC,CASSQDPTGSYEQYF
NA,NA,TRBV18,TRBJ1-6,TGTGCCAGCTCACCGGCCGACAGGCCTAATTCACCCCTCCACTTT,CASSPADRPNSPLHF
NA,NA,TRBV4-2,TRBJ1-1,TGTGCCAGCAGCCAAGTATTCGTACAGGCCCCCGAAGCTTTCTTT,CASSQVFVQAPEAFF
NA,NA,TRBV28,TRBJ2-5,TGTGCCAGCAGTTCTAACAGGCTGCAGACCCAGTACTTC,CASSSNRLQTQYF
once,TRBD1,TRBV6-5,TRBJ1-4,TGTGCCAGCAGTCCCGGGGACAGAACTAATGAAAAACTGTTTTTT,CASSPGDRTNEKLFF
NA,TRBD2,TRBV4-2,TRBJ2-3,TGTGCCAGCAGCCTAAACCCGACTAGCGGGGGGGCACAGGATACGCAGTATTTT,CASSLNPTSGGAQDTQYF
NA,TRBD1,TRBV4-3,TRBJ1-2,TGCGCCAGCAGCCAAGACCAGGGACAGGGCGGCTATGGCTACACCTTC,CASSQDQGQGGYGYTF
NA,TRBD1,TRBV7-9,TRBJ1-6,TGTGCCAGCAGCCCCGGACAGGGGGCGCGGAATTCACCCCTCCACTTT,CASSPGQGARNSPLHF
NA,NA,TRBV11-2,TRBJ2-5,TGTGCCAGCAGCTTAATTAGACAGGCCCCCCAAGAGACCCAGTACTTC,CASSLIRQAPQETQYF
once,NA,TRBV9,TRBJ2-7,TGTGCCAGCAGCGTACAAGGTAGCGAAGACTACGAGCAGTACTTC,CASSVQGSEDYEQYF
NA,TRBD1,TRBV5-8,TRBJ1-1,TGTGCCAGCAGCCCACAGGGGGCGAGGTACACTGAAGCTTTCTTT,CASSPQGARYTEAFF
NA,NA,TRBV6-5,TRBJ2-3,TGTGCCGTAGGAATAGCGGACACAGATACGCAGTATTTT,CAVGIADTDTQYF
NA,NA,TRBV5-6,TRBJ1-2,TGTGCCAGCAGCTTGGAATTTCGGAGTATGGGTGGTGGCTACACCTTC,CASSLEFRSMGGGYTF
NA,NA,TRBV5-1,TRBJ1-1,TGCGCCGGCAGCTTGGTAGCAATCACTGAAGCTTTCTTT,CAGSLVAITEAFF
few,TRBD1,TRBV9,TRBJ1-4,TGTGCCAGCAGCGTAGCGGGACAGTCTAATGAAAAACTGTTTTTT,CASSVAGQSNEKLFF
once,TRBD2,TRBV6-1,TRBJ2-7,TGTGCCAGCAGACAGGGACTAGCGGCCTCCTACGAGCAGTACTTC,CASRQGLAASYEQYF
NA,NA,TRBV10-3,TRBJ1-1,TGTGCCACCTCGGTTTGGGCAGGGGTTAATGAAGCTTTCTTT,CATSVWAGVNEAFF
NA,TRBD2,TRBV7-2,TRBJ2-1,TGTGCCAGCACCCCGTTAGGTAGCGGGAGCAATGAGCAGTTCTTC,CASTPLGSGSNEQFF
NA,NA,TRBV11-2,TRBJ1-4,TGTGCCAGCAGCTTAGTCCTGGAAAAACTGTTTTTT,CASSLVLEKLFF
few,TRBD1,TRBV5-1,TRBJ1-1,TGCGCCAGCAGCCCCGGGACAGAGGGCACTGAAGCTTTCTTT,CASSPGTEGTEAFF
NA,TRBD1,TRBV9,TRBJ2-7,TGTGCCAGCAGCGTAGGGGACAGGGGGCGCTTCGAGCAGTACTTC,CASSVGDRGRFEQYF
NA,NA,TRBV6-6,TRBJ2-1,TGTGCCAGCAGTCGAAGAGGTAGGCACTCATACAATGAGCAGTTCTTC,CASSRRGRHSYNEQFF
NA,NA,TRBV7-2,TRBJ1-3,TGTGCCAGCAGCTTAGGAGGGGGAAACACCATATATTTT,CASSLGGGNTIYF
NA,NA,TRBV6-5,TRBJ2-2,TGTGCCAGCAGTTACTCGGGTGACTCCGGGGAGCTGTTTTTT,CASSYSGDSGELFF
NA,NA,TRBV10-2,TRBJ2-1,TGCGCCAGCAGTGAACTACGGATCAATGAGCAGTTCTTC,CASSELRINEQFF
NA,NA,TRBV6-5,TRBJ2-1,TGTGCCAGCAGTTACTCTCCGAATGAGCAGTTCTTC,CASSYSPNEQFF
NA,NA,TRBV6-5,TRBJ2-7,TGTGCCAGCAGTTACAGCGAGCTAGACGAGCAGTACTTC,CASSYSELDEQYF
NA,NA,TRBV11-3,TRBJ2-5,TGTGCCAGCAGCTCGGTGGGGGGACAAGAGACCCAGTACTTC,CASSSVGGQETQYF
NA,TRBD1,TRBV6-5,TRBJ1-1,TGTGCCAGCAGTGCCGGGACAGAGAACACTGAAGCTTTCTTT,CASSAGTENTEAFF
NA,TRBD2,TRBV30,TRBJ2-1,TGTGCCTGGAGTACCAAGCGGGGGCCGTCAAGTGAGCAGTTCTTC,CAWSTKRGPSSEQFF
NA,NA,TRBV7-9,TRBJ1-1,TGTGCCAGCAGCTGGAGGGTGACTGAAGCTTTCTTT,CASSWRVTEAFF
NA,TRBD2,TRBV19,TRBJ2-1,TGTGCCAGTAGTATAATAGGCGGGAGCTCCTACAATGAGCAGTTCTTC,CASSIIGGSSYNEQFF
NA,TRBD1,TRBV4-3,TRBJ1-2,TGCGCCAGCAGCCACAATGACAGGGGCCGAGGCTACACCTTC,CASSHNDRGRGYTF
NA,NA,TRBV9,TRBJ2-2,TGTGCCAGCAGCGTAGAGTCTGGGGGGTACACCGGGGAGCTGTTTTTT,CASSVESGGYTGELFF
NA,TRBD1,TRBV2,TRBJ1-1,TGTGCCAGCAGTGCTGACAGGGAGGTTGGCACTGAAGCTTTCTTT,CASSADREVGTEAFF
NA,NA,TRBV7-2,TRBJ2-7,TGTGCCAGCAGCACACGCCCCTACGAGCAGTACTTC,CASSTRPYEQYF
NA,TRBD2,TRBV9,TRBJ2-4,TGTGCCAGCAGCGACCCCTCGGGGGGTCCCAAAAACATTCAGTACTTC,CASSDPSGGPKNIQYF
NA,TRBD2,TRBV7-9,TRBJ2-7,TGTGCCAGCAGCACAAACAGGGGACTAGCGGGAGATCTGTCTGACGAGCAGTACTTC,CASSTNRGLAGDLSDEQYF
NA,TRBD1,TRBV5-1,TRBJ2-2,TGCGCCAGCAGCCGGGGACAGGGGAACACCGGGGAGCTGTTTTTT,CASSRGQGNTGELFF
once,NA,TRBV7-8,TRBJ1-1,TGTGCCAGCAGCTTAGTGACAGTGAACACTGAAGCTTTCTTT,CASSLVTVNTEAFF
NA,TRBD1,TRBV10-1,TRBJ2-7,TGCGCCAGCAGTGACCCAAGCCCGGGACAGGGGACGGCCGAGCAGTACTTC,CASSDPSPGQGTAEQYF
NA,NA,TRBV9,TRBJ2-3,TGTGCCAGCAGCGTTGTAGCGGCTAGCACAGATACGCAGTATTTT,CASSVVAASTDTQYF
NA,NA,TRBV13,TRBJ2-3,TGTGCCAGCAGCCAACGAGGGGGGGCAAGAGATACGCAGTATTTT,CASSQRGGARDTQYF
NA,TRBD1,TRBV7-9,TRBJ1-1,TGTTCCAGCAGCCGGACAGGGAGGGACCTACACACTGAAGCTTTCTTT,CSSSRTGRDLHTEAFF
once,NA,TRBV9,TRBJ1-1,TGTGCCAGCAGCGTAGTTCCAGGGCCAGACACTGAAGCTTTCTTT,CASSVVPGPDTEAFF
NA,NA,TRBV27,TRBJ2-1,TGTGCCAGCAATTCCCTGAGTCGGGGAAGCAATGAGCAGTTCTTC,CASNSLSRGSNEQFF
NA,TRBD1,TRBV6-1,TRBJ2-7,TGTGCCAGCAGTGTAGGGACAGGGGGCGGGTACGAGCAGTACTTC,CASSVGTGGGYEQYF
NA,NA,TRBV5-1,TRBJ2-5,TGCGCCAGCAGCTTGGCCCCCCTCGGGGGCCAAGAGACCCAGTACTTC,CASSLAPLGGQETQYF
NA,NA,TRBV6-5,TRBJ1-2,TGTGCCAGCAGTCCACATACCCCTACAGGGAATGGCTACACCTTC,CASSPHTPTGNGYTF
NA,NA,TRBV18,TRBJ1-6,TGTGCCAGCTCAACGTCCCTAGGGAGTTATTCACCCCTCCACTTT,CASSTSLGSYSPLHF
NA,TRBD1,TRBV6-5,TRBJ1-1,TGTGCCAGCAGTTACTCAGGACAGGGTTGGACTGAAGCTTTCTTT,CASSYSGQGWTEAFF
NA,TRBD2,TRBV7-2,TRBJ2-5,TGTGCCAGCACCCGACGAGGTGGGGGAGGGGAGACCCAGTACTTC,CASTRRGGGGETQYF
NA,NA,TRBV7-8,TRBJ2-3,TGTGCCAGCAGCTCCCAGGGGCGCCCAGATACGCAGTATTTT,CASSSQGRPDTQYF
NA,NA,TRBV6-6,TRBJ2-3,TGTGCCAGCAGACCCCTCCCTAGCGACTCCACGCAGTATTTT,CASRPLPSDSTQYF
NA,TRBD1,TRBV5-1,TRBJ2-2,TGCGCCAGCAGTACCGACAGGGGGTTGACCGGGGAGCTGTTTTTT,CASSTDRGLTGELFF